Described below is a single T cell receptor (beta chain) sequence and its context. The antigen it binds to is not known. Base qualities are not at hand, and no much larger clone is one base apart. This sample was included in a study of T cell responses to AZD1222 COVID-19 vaccine (dated by TCRdb to the early 2020s). About the full investigation: AZD1222 recipients whose second dose came at about 4 weeks and those whose second dose came at about 12 weeks were combined into one group, since spike-specific TCR depth and breadth did not differ between the two schedules. Trial participants were enrolled by age into 18-55, 56-69 and 70-plus year subgroups, with about 150, 27 and 61 TCR-sequenced participants respectively. A total of more than 230 trial participants underwent TCR sequencing, of whom 207 had received two doses of AZD1222 and about 25 had received two doses of the MenACWY control vaccine.

Summary of the overall study and its limitations: The 56-69-year group was small, and its depth increase did not reach significance, likely because of low power. Reportedly, close to half of the unique spike-specific TCRs recognized epitopes lying outside the regions that are mutated in the B.1.351 and B.1.1.7 variants. Conclusions about previously exposed vaccinees are limited because only a handful of AZD1222 recipients were SARS-CoV-2 seropositive at baseline. Because no day 14 peak-response samples were available, repertoires were characterized only after the peak T cell response. Spike-specific TCR breadth and depth rose significantly after two AZD1222 doses compared with day 0 and with MenACWY recipients. Participants were mostly white British, with more females than males. The authors suggested clonal diversity may have been underestimated. The vaccine-associated CD4 TCRs covered the entire spike protein, and the dominant responses fell in regions 160-218 and 743-854.

From V the trimming removes 5 bases and from J it removes 4 bases, while the gene matches leave 6 bases of the junction unaccounted for. CDR1 is given as LNHDA and CDR2 as SQIVND, both from the germline V gene (reference sequence). Including cysteine and phenylalanine, the CDR3 has 14 amino acids. Kept here is only the CDR3 DNA, which spans 42 bases and is read in frame from base 1. The CDR3 regions of human TCRbeta chains were subjected to immunosequencing. The original pipeline was this. TCRs in the repertoires were matched against a reference library of SARS-CoV-2-specific TCRs that had been generated with the MIRA antigen-specificity platform. Breadth was defined as the fraction of unique TCRs that were SARS-CoV-2-associated, and depth was defined as the fraction of total T cells that were SARS-CoV-2-associated. Each spike-specific TCR was assigned to its reactive spike region and to a CD4 or CD8 class using the MIRA data. Log10-transformed breadth and depth values were compared by one-way ANOVA with Sidak's multiple comparisons tests. Not all clones reach the TCRdb copy of this immuneACCESS table, which keeps in-frame sequences only. Checked studies attribute under half of the gap to unresolved V genes and leave the rest unexplained. V, J and clone size reflect that table, while D and trimming were determined from the DNA. The table for this sample lists some 62,000 clones; around 75% of them were counted only once. The ten largest make up more than 12% of the sample.

The sample's time point, from its label and the paper: baseline before first vaccination. Vaccinee samples were obtained from the UK trials COV001 and COV002, which included a single-blind randomized controlled phase 2/3 trial of AZD1222 (ChAdOx1 nCoV-19) in healthy adults. For TCRbeta chain sequencing, PBMC samples from trial participants were taken at day 0 and at day 28 after the second dose. The V and J segments used are TRBV19 and TRBJ2-7, with TRBD1 matching 9 junction bases. The origin of this receptor is an adult in good health. The source was peripheral blood, collected on day 0 of AZD1222 vaccination. The DNA is TGTGCCAGTAGTCGACAGGGGGATCTGTACGAGCAGTACTTC. It codes for CASSRQGDLYEQYF.